Listed here are 15 T cell receptor beta chains from one sample, sequenced in a study of T cell changes during pregnancy in multiple sclerosis. Generated by immunoSEQ multiplex PCR, the TCRdb table keeps only in-frame clones and is missing some. The top ten hold more than 0.95% of the sample, which has 100,000 or so clones, 90% to 95% seen once. Sequencing used peripheral blood, obtained in the second trimester of pregnancy. Receptors were obtained from a female donor with multiple sclerosis, enrolled in a pregnancy study.

V and J are TRBV5-6 and TRBJ1-2, with 11 bases matching TRBD1. The CDR3 length is 16 residues. The V gene's germline CDR1 is SGHDT and CDR2 YYEEEE. Trimming cost V 3 bases and J 4 bases; bases outside gene matches: 8. The CDR3 DNA sequence: TGTGCCAGCAGCTACTGGGGACAGGGGGTAGGCTATGGCTACACCTTC. Its translation is CASSYWGQGVGYGYTF.

The chain recombines TRBV5-4 with TRBJ1-2; no reliable D call. From germline, CDR1 is SGHNT and CDR2 YYREEE (reference sequence). The CDR3 consists of 13 residues. V was shortened by 4 bases and J by 6 bases, with 13 bases between the two germline ends. CDR3 bases: TGTGCCAGCAGCATTACGTTGAGCGATGGCTACACCTTC. This encodes CASSITLSDGYTF.

The V gene is TRBV27, the J gene TRBJ1-2, with 8 bases that match TRBD1. The CDR3 is 16 residues long. V was clipped by 6 bases and J by 5 bases; unmatched bases: 14. Germline CDR1 is MNHEY and CDR2 is SMNVEV (reference sequence). Here the CDR3 DNA reads TGTGCCAGCAGATCTCTGGTTACAGGGGGAAAGTATGGCTACACCTTC. As protein: CASRSLVTGGKYGYTF.

For this clone: Other DNA sequences in the same sample also yield this CDR3. This chain links TRBV6-6 with TRBJ2-3; D uncertain. Germline values: CDR1 MNHNY, CDR2 SVGAGI (reference sequence). CDR3 length: 13 residues. Trimming stripped 6 bases from V and 1 base from J, with 8 bases between. In DNA form, the CDR3 reads TGTGCCAGCAGCCCGAGAGGCACAGATACGCAGTATTTT. Protein sequence: CASSPRGTDTQYF.

The V call is TRBV5-1, the J call TRBJ1-1; D gene uncertain. V gave up 2 bases and J gave up 8 bases, with 10 bases separating them. Per the germline V gene, CDR1 is SGHRS and CDR2 is YFSETQ. CDR3 length equals 12 residues. CDR3 residues: CASSFGRGEAFF. In DNA, the CDR3 is TGCGCCAGCAGCTTTGGACGAGGGGAAGCTTTCTTT.

As for this clone: A junction boundary mismatches the germline segment, possibly from a read error. This chain links TRBV28 with TRBJ2-1; no definite D call. Germline assignment: CDR1 MDHEN and CDR2 SYDVKM. The CDR3 extends over 11 amino acids. The CDR3 loop is CASSFYHEQFF. CDR3 DNA: TGTGCCAGCAGTTTCTACCATGAGCAGTTCTTC.

The rearrangement uses TRBV6-4 and TRBJ2-3, with 9 bases aligning to TRBD2. J gave up 3 bases and V 0 bases, and 4 bases lay outside the gene matches. Germline assignment: CDR1 MRHNA and CDR2 SNTAGT. This CDR3 is built from 16 residues. Here the CDR3 reads CASSDSTSGGTDTQYF. In nucleotides, the CDR3 is TGTGCCAGCAGTGACTCGACTAGCGGTGGAACAGATACGCAGTATTTT.

J is TRBJ2-5 and V is TRBV30; TRBD1 agrees at 9 bases. Germline V lookup: CDR1 GTSNPN, CDR2 SVGIG (reference sequence). Germline trimming cut 2 bases from V and 4 bases from J; bases unmatched to any gene: 8. The CDR3 extends over 15 amino acids. The DNA of the CDR3 is TGTGCCTGGAGTCATCTGAGGACAGGGGTAGAGACCCAGTACTTC. It is translated as CAWSHLRTGVETQYF. The complete variable domain, with remaining parts taken from reference TRBV30 and TRBJ2-5, reads SQTIHQWPATLVQPVGSPLSLECTVEGTSNPNLYWYRQAAGRGLQLLFYSVGIGQISSEVPQNLSASRPQDRQFILSSKKLLLSDSGFYLCAWSHLRTGVETQYFGPGTRLLVL.

The chain is built from TRBV27 and TRBJ1-1; TRBD1 aligns across 8 bases. This CDR3 has 15 amino acids. V shed 5 bases and J 3 bases; nucleotides not matched to a gene: 8. The germline V gene encodes CDR1 MNHEY and CDR2 SMNVEV (reference sequence). The CDR3 reads CASSIGQGWDTEAFF. The CDR3 DNA is TGTGCCAGCAGTATTGGACAGGGCTGGGACACTGAAGCTTTCTTT.

The rearrangement uses TRBV19 and TRBJ1-5; D unclear. Trimming pared 7 bases from V and 3 bases from J, leaving 19 bases between. Per the germline V gene, CDR1 is LNHDA and CDR2 is SQIVND (reference sequence). This CDR3 contains 16 residues. CDR3 amino acids: CASTEAPSWINQPQHF. CDR3 bases: TGTGCCAGTACGGAGGCCCCCTCGTGGATCAATCAGCCCCAGCATTTT.

The V gene is TRBV4-1, the J gene TRBJ2-3; 14 nucleotides match TRBD2. The CDR3 has 17 residues. From germline, CDR1 is MGHRA and CDR2 YSYEKL. The V and J ends lost 3 bases and 6 bases, in that order; junction bases with no gene match: 8. CDR3 amino acids: CASSQPPGLAGVDTQYF. The CDR3 nucleotides read TGCGCCAGCAGCCAGCCCCCGGGACTAGCGGGAGTGGATACGCAGTATTTT.

The chain joins TRBV20-1 to TRBJ1-2; no clear D. The CDR3 length is 11 residues. V lost 6 bases, J lost 8 bases, and 13 bases lay in between. The germline V gene encodes CDR1 DFQATT and CDR2 SNEGSKA (reference sequence). This CDR3 is CSARVLQGYTF. For the CDR3, the DNA is TGCAGTGCGAGGGTGCTCCAAGGCTACACCTTC.

The chain uses TRBV7-2 and TRBJ1-2; TRBD1 aligns across 7 bases. Per the germline V gene, CDR1 is SGHTA and CDR2 is FQGNSA. V dropped 1 base and J dropped 6; count of bases not matched to a gene: 8. The CDR3 consists of 15 residues. CDR3 sequence reads: CASSLEQGFANGYTF. The CDR3 DNA is TGTGCCAGCAGCTTAGAACAGGGGTTTGCAAATGGCTACACCTTC. The variable domain in full, completed from reference TRBV7-2 and TRBJ1-2, reads GAGVSQSPSNKVTEKGKDVELRCDPISGHTALYWYRQSLGQGLEFLIYFQGNSAPDKSGLPSDRFSAERTGGSVSTLTIQRTQQEDSAVYLCASSLEQGFANGYTFGSGTRLTVV.

Points on this clone: This CDR3 is also generated by other DNA sequences in the sample. The chain couples TRBV30 to TRBJ1-5; D is undetermined. This CDR3 spans 14 amino acids. Trimming removed 0 bases from V and 0 bases from J, with 6 bases in between. Germline CDR1 GTSNPN, CDR2 SVGIG (reference sequence). The CDR3 DNA reads TGTGCCTGGAGTGTAGGAGGTAGCAATCAGCCCCAGCATTTT. Translated: CAWSVGGSNQPQHF.

CDR3 in amino acids: CASGFDSYGYTF. The CDR3 nucleotides are TGTGCCAGCGGATTTGACAGCTATGGCTACACCTTC. The chain recombines TRBV5-6 with TRBJ1-2; D perhaps matches TRBD1 (5 bases). There are 12 residues in the CDR3. The ends were cut back, 7 bases at V and 4 bases at J, with 11 bases in the middle. Looked up from germline, CDR1 is SGHDT and CDR2 is YYEEEE. The full variable domain, rest sourced from reference TRBV5-6 and TRBJ1-2, is DAGVTQSPTHLIKTRGQQVTLRCSPKSGHDTVSWYQQALGQGPQFIFQYYEEEERQRGNFPDRFSGHQFPNYSSELNVNALLLGDSALYLCASGFDSYGYTFGSGTRLTVV.